Below, 5 T cell receptor beta chains from the same sample are listed, as sequenced in a study of blood T cell repertoires in COVID-19. Libraries were prepared by immunoSEQ multiplex PCR; TCRdb keeps only in-frame clonotypes and omits some of them. The table lists 80,000 to 100,000 clones, about 95% of them singletons. Material for sequencing was peripheral blood. These receptors were taken from a human donor with active COVID-19. The donor label of this sample is uncertain.

This clone was seen just once. The V gene is TRBV4-1, the J gene TRBJ2-2, with no clear D. Germline V CDR1 and CDR2: MGHRA, YSYEKL. The CDR3 sequence is 16 residues long. V was clipped by 0 bases and J by 5 bases, with 13 bases between them. This CDR3 is CASSQDGAGRTGELFF. The CDR3 nucleotides are TGCGCCAGCAGCCAAGATGGCGCAGGCAGAACCGGGGAGCTGTTTTTT.

This sequence joins TRBV5-1 and TRBJ2-7, with D unclear. Trimming stripped 0 bases from V and 7 bases from J, with 17 bases between. The germline CDR1 and CDR2 sequences are SGHRS and YFSETQ. The CDR3 loop spans 15 amino acids. The CDR3 loop reads CASSLGVLETQEQYF. In nucleotides, the CDR3 is TGCGCCAGCAGCTTGGGTGTTTTGGAGACTCAGGAGCAGTACTTC.

V usage is TRBV28 and J usage is TRBJ2-2; D may be TRBD1 (5 bases). This CDR3 is 15 amino acids long. Trimming cost V 2 bases and J 5 bases, with 12 bases left between them. Germline V gene sequence: CDR1 MDHEN, CDR2 SYDVKM. This CDR3 is CASSLINRRTGELFF. The DNA of the CDR3 is TGTGCCAGCAGTTTAATTAACAGGCGAACCGGGGAGCTGTTTTTT.

The chain has TRBV9 and TRBJ1-2; 7 nucleotides align to TRBD1. Trimming took 3 bases from V and 4 from J; bases not matched to a gene: 9. Germline V CDR1 and CDR2: SGDLS, YYNGEE. The CDR3 consists of 15 residues. This CDR3 reads CASSGTQGGGYGYTF. The CDR3 bases are TGTGCCAGCAGCGGTACTCAGGGGGGCGGCTATGGCTACACCTTC.

The chain combines TRBV9 with TRBJ2-7; a possible D gene is TRBD1 (6 bases). This CDR3 spans 14 amino acids. Deletions cut 0 bases from V and 4 bases from J, with 11 bases between. Germline V gene sequence: CDR1 SGDLS, CDR2 YYNGEE. The CDR3 here is CASSVESGAYEQYF. In DNA form, the CDR3 reads TGTGCCAGCAGCGTAGAGTCAGGGGCGTACGAGCAGTACTTC.